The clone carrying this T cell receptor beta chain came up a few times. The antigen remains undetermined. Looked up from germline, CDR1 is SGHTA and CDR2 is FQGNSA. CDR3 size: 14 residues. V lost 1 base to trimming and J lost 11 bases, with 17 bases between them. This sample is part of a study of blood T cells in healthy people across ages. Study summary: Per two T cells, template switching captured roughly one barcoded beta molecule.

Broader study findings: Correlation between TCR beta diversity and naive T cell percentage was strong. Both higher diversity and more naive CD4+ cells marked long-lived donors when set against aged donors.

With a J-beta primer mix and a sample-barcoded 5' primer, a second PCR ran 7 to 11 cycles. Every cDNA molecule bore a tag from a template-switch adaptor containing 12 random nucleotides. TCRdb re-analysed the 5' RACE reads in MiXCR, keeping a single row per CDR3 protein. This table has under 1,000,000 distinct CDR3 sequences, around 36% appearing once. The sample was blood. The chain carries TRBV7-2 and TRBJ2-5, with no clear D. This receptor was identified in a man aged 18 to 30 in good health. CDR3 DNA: TGTGCCAGCAGCTTAGGGGTGGTTGGGAATGAGCAGTACTTC. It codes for CASSLGVVGNEQYF.